A single sample gave rise to the 15 T cell receptor beta chains below, sequenced in a study of CD8 T cells in ankylosing spondylitis. TCRdb called the 5' RACE reads again in MiXCR, with one record for every CDR3 protein. The sample holds under 200,000 distinct CDR3 sequences, roughly 13% seen once. Source material: blood, either unsorted or a sorted T cell fraction (not recorded which). Source of these receptors: a female donor with ankylosing spondylitis or in good health (not recorded which).

This clonotype was seen a handful of times. This sequence joins TRBV12-3 or TRBV12-4 and TRBJ2-7, with a tentative D call TRBD2 (6 bases). The CDR3 is made up of 14 amino acids. The V and J ends lost 6 bases and 5 bases respectively, with 17 bases between them. CDR3 amino acids: CASSWGGGFDEQYF. In DNA, the CDR3 is TGTGCCAGCAGCTGGGGAGGAGGCTTCGACGAGCAGTACTTC.

This clonotype was counted at least ten times. The chain has TRBV28 and TRBJ2-1; 11 nucleotides line up with TRBD1. J lost 3 bases, V lost 8 bases, and 6 bases had no gene match. Germline lookup yields CDR1 MDHEN and CDR2 SYDVKM. This CDR3 contains 15 residues. The CDR3 bases are TGTGCCAGCTCCTCGGGACAGGGGGACTACAATGAGCAGTTCTTC. Encoded protein: CASSSGQGDYNEQFF.

The table lists this clonotype with many counts. This rearrangement joins TRBV5-1 to TRBJ1-4; 7 bases are shared with TRBD1. This CDR3 has 14 residues. V gave up 0 bases and J gave up 4 bases; unmatched junction bases: 0. Germline CDR1 SGHRS, CDR2 YFSETQ. DNA for the CDR3: TGCGCCAGCAGCTTGGGGGACAGTAATGAAAAACTGTTTTTT. Protein: CASSLGDSNEKLFF.

This clonotype was seen only a few times. This chain connects TRBV7-2 to TRBJ2-5; D is undetermined. The V gene lost 1 base and the J gene lost 4 bases, with 10 bases spanning the gap. Per germline, CDR1 SGHTA and CDR2 FQGNSA. There are 14 residues in the CDR3. CDR3 in DNA: TGTGCCAGCAGCTTAGTCGTCACCCCAGAGACCCAGTACTTC. Encoded protein: CASSLVVTPETQYF.

The chain recombines TRBV7-8 with TRBJ2-6; TRBD1 is a possible D gene (6 bases). Germline values: CDR1 SGHVS, CDR2 FQNEAQ. Trimming left V 5 bases short and J 4 bases short, with 12 bases between. The CDR3 is 15 amino acids. The CDR3 is CASSLQGRGANVLTF. Here the CDR3 DNA reads TGTGCCAGCAGCCTCCAGGGGAGAGGGGCCAACGTCCTGACTTTC.

This clonotype came up a few times. The chain employs TRBV7-2 and TRBJ1-6; no firm D call. Deletions cut 3 bases from V and 10 bases from J, with 10 bases between. Germline loops: CDR1 SGHTA, CDR2 FQGNSA. CDR3 length: 13 amino acids. CDR3 sequence reads: CASSLTTGSPLHF. The CDR3 DNA follows: TGTGCCAGCAGCTTGACTACGGGGTCACCCCTCCACTTT. Supplemented by reference TRBV7-2 and TRBJ1-6, the full variable domain reads GAGVSQSPSNKVTEKGKDVELRCDPISGHTALYWYRQSLGQGLEFLIYFQGNSAPDKSGLPSDRFSAERTGGSVSTLTIQRTQQEDSAVYLCASSLTTGSPLHFGNGTRLTVT.

This clonotype was picked up many times. The CDR3 loop is CASSRRGENTEAFF. The CDR3 nucleotides are TGTGCCAGCAGCCGCCGGGGAGAGAACACTGAAGCTTTCTTT. The chain combines TRBV14 with TRBJ1-1; no definite D call. V was trimmed by 4 bases and J by 1 base, leaving 10 bases between them. The CDR3 is 14 amino acids. Germline V CDR1 and CDR2: SGHDN, FVKESK.

This chain connects TRBV6-1 to TRBJ1-2; D remains unclear. Germline lookup yields CDR1 MNHNS and CDR2 SASEGT. CDR3 length equals 14 residues. Trimming cost V 6 bases and J 4 bases, with 15 bases left between them. CDR3 residues: CASSEFGQRYGYTF. DNA for the CDR3: TGTGCCAGCAGCGAATTTGGGCAGCGCTATGGCTACACCTTC.

The rearrangement joins TRBV6-2 or TRBV6-3 to TRBJ2-1; D ambiguous. In germline, CDR1 is MNHEY, CDR2 SVGEGT. V shed 0 bases and J shed 2 bases, with 14 bases lying between them. This CDR3 contains 17 residues. The CDR3 spells CASSYSITRTAYNEQFF. CDR3 bases: TGTGCCAGCAGTTACTCGATCACGCGGACCGCCTACAATGAGCAGTTCTTC.

The genes are TRBV11-2 and TRBJ1-2; 7 nucleotides align to TRBD1. The CDR3 has 14 amino acids. With V trimmed by 6 bases and J by 7 bases, 11 bases remained unmatched. Germline V lookup: CDR1 SGHAT, CDR2 FQNNGV. The CDR3 bases are TGTGCCAGCAGACGAGGACAGGCGGAATCTGGCTACACCTTC. It is translated as CASRRGQAESGYTF.

The chain couples TRBV7-6 to TRBJ2-5, with D perhaps TRBD2 (7 bases). Germline V CDR1 and CDR2: SGHVS, FNYEAQ. V was shortened by 5 bases and J by 1 base, with 17 bases between the two germline ends. The CDR3 contains 16 residues. This CDR3 reads CASSPLGGLPQETQYF. The CDR3 nucleotides read TGTGCCAGCAGCCCACTGGGGGGGCTCCCCCAAGAGACCCAGTACTTC.

This clonotype turned up a few times. This chain links TRBV18 with TRBJ1-3, with a weak D call TRBD1 (6 bases). This CDR3 has 15 amino acids. V shed 3 bases and J shed 0 bases, with 9 bases lying between them. Germline assignment: CDR1 KGHSH and CDR2 LQKENI. The CDR3 DNA sequence: TGTGCCAGCTCACCCACAGGGCACTCTGGAAACACCATATATTTT. Protein sequence: CASSPTGHSGNTIYF.

V usage is TRBV20-1 and J usage is TRBJ1-1, with TRBD1 matching over 7 bases. The CDR3 is 12 amino acids. Germline assignment: CDR1 DFQATT and CDR2 SNEGSKA (reference sequence). V dropped 5 bases and J dropped 4; count of bases not matched to a gene: 4. The CDR3 bases are TGCAGTGCTCCAGACAGGGCCACTGAAGCTTTCTTT. Protein sequence: CSAPDRATEAFF.

On this clonotype: This clone may be a read error of a much larger clone one base away. The CDR3 is CGISVLGDQPQHF. CDR3 sequence (DNA): TGTGGCATCAGTGTCCTAGGGGATCAGCCCCAGCATTTT. The J gene is TRBJ1-5, the V gene TRBV10-3; D possibly corresponds to TRBD1 (5 bases). The CDR3 covers 13 residues. The germline V gene encodes CDR1 ENHRY and CDR2 SYGVKD.

The rearrangement uses TRBV20-1 and TRBJ2-4; D gene unclear. The CDR3 loop spans 13 amino acids. The germline V gene encodes CDR1 DFQATT and CDR2 SNEGSKA (reference sequence). Trimming took off 8 bases at V and 7 bases at J, with 18 bases between the two ends. CDR3 sequence: CSTSTPPSNIQYF. The DNA of the CDR3 is TGCAGTACAAGTACGCCCCCCTCGAACATTCAGTACTTC.